This TCR beta chain stems from a study of T cell repertoires in cytomegalovirus infection. Notes on the study in general: Of the TCR beta families, the public ones yielded a cumulative frequency that identified carriers of CMV plus the relevant HLA. It was HLA-C-restricted CMV-specific TCR beta clonotypes that dominated the response ex vivo.

TCRdb reanalysed the reads using MiXCR and keeps one entry per CDR3 protein. The repertoire holds under 800,000 distinct CDR3 sequences, with around 24% as singletons. Concerning this clonotype itself: What it recognizes is unknown.

The CDR3 length is 13 residues. With 2 bases removed from V and 5 bases from J, the gap between germline ends came to 11 bases. Per germline, CDR1 SGHRS and CDR2 YFSETQ. The sequence came from a human donor in good health (CMV status not recorded). Some clones in this sample may be carry-over from other donors' samples. Sequenced material: CD8+ T cells from PBMCs. The chain joins TRBV5-1 to TRBJ2-7; possibly TRBD2 for D (5 bases). The CDR3 loop reads CASSFRRPDEQYF. CDR3 nucleotides: TGCGCCAGCAGCTTCAGGAGGCCAGACGAGCAGTACTTC.